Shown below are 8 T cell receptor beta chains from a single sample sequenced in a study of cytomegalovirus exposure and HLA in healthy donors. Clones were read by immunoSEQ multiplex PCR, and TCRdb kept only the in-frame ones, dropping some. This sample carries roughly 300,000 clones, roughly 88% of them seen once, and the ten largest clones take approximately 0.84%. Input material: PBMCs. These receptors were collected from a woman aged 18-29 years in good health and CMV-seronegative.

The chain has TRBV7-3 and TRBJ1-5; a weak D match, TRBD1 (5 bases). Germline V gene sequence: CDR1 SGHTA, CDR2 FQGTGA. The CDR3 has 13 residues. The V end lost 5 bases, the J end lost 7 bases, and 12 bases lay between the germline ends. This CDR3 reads CASSEGVGQPQHF. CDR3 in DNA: TGTGCCAGCAGCGAAGGGGTGGGCCAGCCCCAGCATTTT.

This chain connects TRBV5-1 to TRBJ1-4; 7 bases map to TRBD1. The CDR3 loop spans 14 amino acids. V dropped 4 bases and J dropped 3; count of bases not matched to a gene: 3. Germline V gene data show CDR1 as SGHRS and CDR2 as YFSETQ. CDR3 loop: CASSRDSSNEKLFF. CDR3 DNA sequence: TGCGCCAGCAGCAGGGACAGCTCTAATGAAAAACTGTTTTTT.

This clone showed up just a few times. The CDR3 protein is CASSYREDGYNEQFF. The CDR3 bases are TGCGCCAGCTCATACCGGGAGGACGGATACAATGAGCAGTTCTTC. The V call is TRBV4-1, the J call TRBJ2-1; 7 nucleotides match TRBD2. CDR1 MGHRA and CDR2 YSYEKL come from the germline V gene. This CDR3 is built from 15 residues. Germline trimming cut 8 bases from V and 4 bases from J; bases unmatched to any gene: 11.

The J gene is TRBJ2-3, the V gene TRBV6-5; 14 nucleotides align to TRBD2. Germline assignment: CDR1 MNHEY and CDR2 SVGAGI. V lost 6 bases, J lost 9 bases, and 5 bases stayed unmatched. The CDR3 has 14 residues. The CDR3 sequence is CASSTGLAGATQYF. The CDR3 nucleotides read TGTGCCAGCAGCACGGGACTAGCGGGAGCAACGCAGTATTTT.

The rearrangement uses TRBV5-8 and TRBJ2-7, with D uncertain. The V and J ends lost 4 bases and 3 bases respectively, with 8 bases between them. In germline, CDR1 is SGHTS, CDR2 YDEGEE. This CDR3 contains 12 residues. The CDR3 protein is CASSLFNYEQYF. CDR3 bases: TGTGCCAGCAGCCTCTTTAACTACGAGCAGTACTTC. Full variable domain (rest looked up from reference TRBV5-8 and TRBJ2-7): EAGVTQSPTHLIKTRGQQATLRCSPISGHTSVYWYQQALGLGLQFLLWYDEGEERNRGNFPPRFSGRQFPNYSSELNVNALELEDSALYLCASSLFNYEQYFGPGTRLTVT.

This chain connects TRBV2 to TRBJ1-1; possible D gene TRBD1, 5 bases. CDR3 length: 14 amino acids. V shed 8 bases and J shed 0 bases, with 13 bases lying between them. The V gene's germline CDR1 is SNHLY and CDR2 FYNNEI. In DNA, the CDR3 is TGTGCCAGCTCTTGGGGCGGTCTGAACACTGAAGCTTTCTTT. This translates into CASSWGGLNTEAFF.

As DNA, the CDR3 is TGTGCCACCAGCAGAGTATTGGGCCTCCGGGACAGAAGATGGAGCAATCAGCCCCAGCATTTT. Translating gives CATSRVLGLRDRRWSNQPQHF. The gene calls are TRBV15 and TRBJ1-5; TRBD1 agrees at 7 bases. The germline V gene encodes CDR1 LNHNV and CDR2 YYDKDF (reference sequence). With V trimmed by 1 base and J by 1 base, 19 bases remained unmatched. The CDR3 length is 21 residues.

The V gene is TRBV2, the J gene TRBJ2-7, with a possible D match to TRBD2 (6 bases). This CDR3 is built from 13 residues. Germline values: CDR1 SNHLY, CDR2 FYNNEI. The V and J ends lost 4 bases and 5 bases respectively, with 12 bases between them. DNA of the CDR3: TGTGCCAGCAGTGGGGGGGTGATGGACGAGCAGTACTTC. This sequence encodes CASSGGVMDEQYF.